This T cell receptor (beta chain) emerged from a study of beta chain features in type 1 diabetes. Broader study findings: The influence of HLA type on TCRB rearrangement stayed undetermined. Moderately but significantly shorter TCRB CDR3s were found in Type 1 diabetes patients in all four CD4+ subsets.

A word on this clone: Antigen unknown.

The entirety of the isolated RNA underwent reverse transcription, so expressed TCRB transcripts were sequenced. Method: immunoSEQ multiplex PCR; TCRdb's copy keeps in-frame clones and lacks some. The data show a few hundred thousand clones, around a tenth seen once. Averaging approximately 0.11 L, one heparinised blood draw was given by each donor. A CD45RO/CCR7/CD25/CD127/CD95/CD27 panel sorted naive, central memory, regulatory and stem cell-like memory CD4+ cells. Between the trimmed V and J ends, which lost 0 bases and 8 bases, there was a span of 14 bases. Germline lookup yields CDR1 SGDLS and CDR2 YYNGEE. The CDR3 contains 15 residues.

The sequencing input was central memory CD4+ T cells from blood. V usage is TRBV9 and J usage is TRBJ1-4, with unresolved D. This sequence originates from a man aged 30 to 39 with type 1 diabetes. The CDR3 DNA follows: TGTGCCAGCAGCGTAGGTCAGCAACCTAGCGAAAAACTGTTTTTT. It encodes CASSVGQQPSEKLFF.